The rows below give T cell receptor beta chains drawn from one sample of a study of cytomegalovirus exposure and HLA in healthy donors. Generated by immunoSEQ multiplex PCR, the TCRdb table keeps only in-frame clones and is missing some. The sample consists of approximately 100,000 clones, roughly three quarters of them appearing once. The sample was PBMCs. Receptors were obtained from a man between 50 and 59 years old in good health and CMV-seropositive. The CDR3 runs from the conserved cysteine through the conserved F or W. Each record gives: J gene, V gene, clone size, D gene, CDR3 DNA, CDR3 protein. The D gene is left open where the match is weak. Rows give clone size only sometimes, using once, few, many, or a class for an expanded clone.

J gene: TRBJ2-6
V gene: TRBV6-5
clone size: -
D gene: -
CDR3 DNA: TGTGCCAGCAGTCAATCCGGGGCCAACGTCCTGACTTTC
CDR3 protein: CASSQSGANVLTF

J gene: TRBJ1-1
V gene: TRBV30
clone size: -
D gene: -
CDR3 DNA: TGTGCCTGGAATCCAGGTGGGACTGAAGCTTTCTTT
CDR3 protein: CAWNPGGTEAFF

J gene: TRBJ2-1
V gene: TRBV27
clone size: -
D gene: TRBD1
CDR3 DNA: TGTGCCAGCAGTTTAAGTCAGGGGGCCAATGAGCAGTTCTTC
CDR3 protein: CASSLSQGANEQFF

J gene: TRBJ2-3
V gene: TRBV30
clone size: -
D gene: -
CDR3 DNA: TGTGCCTGGAGTGTAGGAGGAAGTGGCACAGATACGCAGTATTTT
CDR3 protein: CAWSVGGSGTDTQYF

J gene: TRBJ2-2
V gene: TRBV5-1
clone size: once
D gene: TRBD2
CDR3 DNA: TGCGCCAGCAGCTTGCCCCTAGCGGGAGGCGGGGAGCTGTTTTTT
CDR3 protein: CASSLPLAGGGELFF

J gene: TRBJ1-1
V gene: TRBV2
clone size: -
D gene: -
CDR3 DNA: TGTGCCAGCAGTGATGAGTCTGGACTTACTGAAGCTTTCTTT
CDR3 protein: CASSDESGLTEAFF

J gene: TRBJ2-1
V gene: TRBV14
clone size: -
D gene: -
CDR3 DNA: TGTGCCAGCAGCCCCGGGACTCACAATGAGCAGTTCTTC
CDR3 protein: CASSPGTHNEQFF

J gene: TRBJ2-1
V gene: TRBV11-2
clone size: -
D gene: TRBD2
CDR3 DNA: TGTGCCAGCAGCTTAGCCGGGACTAACTACAATGAGCAGTTCTTC
CDR3 protein: CASSLAGTNYNEQFF

J gene: TRBJ1-5
V gene: TRBV7-8
clone size: -
D gene: TRBD1
CDR3 DNA: TGTGCCAGCAGCTTAGGTAGGACAGGGGGCGATCAGCCCCAGCATTTT
CDR3 protein: CASSLGRTGGDQPQHF

J gene: TRBJ1-4
V gene: TRBV23-1
clone size: -
D gene: -
CDR3 DNA: TGCGCCAGCAGTCTACAGGGCTCGGAGGAAAAACTGTTTTTT
CDR3 protein: CASSLQGSEEKLFF

J gene: TRBJ2-7
V gene: TRBV7-9
clone size: -
D gene: TRBD2
CDR3 DNA: TGTGCCAGCAGCTTAGCCGATGGGGTCGGGGGGAGCTCCTACGAGCAGTACTTC
CDR3 protein: CASSLADGVGGSSYEQYF

J gene: TRBJ1-6
V gene: TRBV11-2
clone size: few
D gene: -
CDR3 DNA: TGTGCCAGCAGCTTGGCGGGCAGAGGTAATTCACCCCTCCACTTT
CDR3 protein: CASSLAGRGNSPLHF

J gene: TRBJ2-1
V gene: TRBV7-9
clone size: -
D gene: TRBD2
CDR3 DNA: TGTGCCAGCAGCTTAGCTAGCGGGCCGTACAATGAGCAGTTCTTC
CDR3 protein: CASSLASGPYNEQFF

J gene: TRBJ2-1
V gene: TRBV7-6
clone size: once
D gene: TRBD2
CDR3 DNA: TGTGCCAGCAGCTTAGTACTAGCGGCCTACAATGAGCAGTTCTTC
CDR3 protein: CASSLVLAAYNEQFF

J gene: TRBJ1-5
V gene: TRBV6-1
clone size: -
D gene: TRBD1
CDR3 DNA: TGTGCCAGCAGTGAAAACCGGGACAGGGACCAGCCCCAGCATTTT
CDR3 protein: CASSENRDRDQPQHF

J gene: TRBJ2-3
V gene: TRBV10-3
clone size: -
D gene: -
CDR3 DNA: TGTGCCATCAGTGACAGGGATTTGGATACGCAGTATTTT
CDR3 protein: CAISDRDLDTQYF